This T cell receptor (beta chain) emerged from a study of T cell changes during pregnancy in multiple sclerosis. The CDR3 loop spans 16 amino acids. The V gene lost 3 bases and the J gene lost 3 bases, with 17 bases spanning the gap. Per the germline V gene, CDR1 is SNHLY and CDR2 is FYNNEI. Profiled with immunoSEQ multiplex PCR; TCRdb holds only in-frame clones, not every one. This table has tens of thousands of clones, roughly 85% appearing once. This TCR derives from a female donor with multiple sclerosis, enrolled in a pregnancy study. This sample comprised CD4+ T cells from peripheral blood mononuclear cells, obtained in the second trimester of pregnancy. The chain links TRBV2 to TRBJ1-1; D may be TRBD1 (5 bases). This CDR3 is CASSDYIGEGYTEAFF. Written as DNA, the CDR3 is TGTGCCAGCAGTGATTATATAGGGGAGGGTTACACTGAAGCTTTCTTT.